This TCR beta chain was captured in a study of follicular helper T cells after annual influenza vaccination. Overall study results and limits: Productive TCRB sequences came from only roughly 9-21% of cells.

This clone was recorded a few times. Its specificity is unknown. Noted time point: 2014-2015 season, pre-vaccination. Each time point used about 35 to 100 mL of blood. The CDR3 totals 15 residues. Per the germline V gene, CDR1 is MNHNY and CDR2 is SVGAGI (reference sequence). V gave up 6 bases and J gave up 1 base; unmatched junction bases: 9. Survey level resolution was used for TCRB sequencing. Measured with immunoSEQ multiplex PCR; TCRdb has only the in-frame clones, and not every one. The repertoire holds around 13,000 clones, with around 80% as singletons. Source: CXCR5- memory CD4+ T cells sorted from blood, taken on the day of influenza vaccination. The rearrangement links TRBV6-6 to TRBJ2-7, with 7 positions matching TRBD1. The receptor was isolated from an adult who received the influenza vaccine. This CDR3 reads CASRGVGTASYEQYF. CDR3 DNA: TGTGCCAGCAGGGGGGTGGGGACAGCTTCCTACGAGCAGTACTTC.